The source of this TCR beta chain is a study of CD8 T cells in ankylosing spondylitis (dated by TCRdb to 2015 to 2018). Looking at the study overall: The study profiled T cell receptor beta repertoires in healthy donors and ankylosing spondylitis patients to find disease-linked TCR variants. The full study cohort was made up of 25 ankylosing spondylitis patients and fewer than 120 healthy donors. Peripheral blood was sampled, and synovial fluid was also collected from ankylosing spondylitis patients.

General conclusions and limits of the study: Some TCR beta motif variants had previously been reported in synovial fluid and blood of reactive arthritis patients, which suggested common disease-initiation mechanisms. A CD8+ phenotype was shown by the disease-linked clones, which were found at relatively low frequencies in peripheral blood. The disease-linked clones were reported as significantly enriched in matched synovial fluid samples from ankylosing spondylitis patients. A TCR beta motif of fewer than 10 highly homologous amino acid variants appeared characteristic of blood from ankylosing spondylitis patients.

Regarding this clonotype: No cognate antigen has been identified for it. No much larger clone is present one base from it, and per-base qualities are unavailable.

Sequenced on an Illumina HiSeq 2500. Quantitative 5'-RACE with molecular barcodes was the method used to prepare the TCR beta libraries. From the authors' description of their analysis: A new computational method, built on a probabilistic model of VDJ rearrangement, was used to identify disease-linked TCR variants. In TCRdb, the public reads were trimmed at Q25 with fastp and aligned with MiXCR, with productive beta chains retained. Rows matching on CDR3 protein sequence are summarized as one entry with the most common DNA and genes. The V and J calls here are based on TCRdb, not the publication. Within this sample are 350,000 to 450,000 distinct CDR3 sequences, with approximately 26% of them counted one time only. 0.75% to 0.9% of the sample rests with the top ten. The CDR3 spans 13 residues, from the cysteine through the phenylalanine. The only DNA kept is the CDR3, 39 bases in frame from the first base. V is pared back by 0 bases and J by 10 bases, with 10 bases lying between the germline termini. Reading the germline V gene gives CDR1 KGHSH and CDR2 LQKENI.

The sequencing input was blood, either unsorted or a sorted T cell fraction (not recorded which). The rearrangement combines TRBV18 with TRBJ2-1, with the D assignment possibly TRBD1 or TRBD2, given 5 matching bases for each. The receptor was isolated from a male donor with ankylosing spondylitis. The CDR3 has the sequence CASSPPSGLEQFF. The sequenced DNA is TGTGCCAGCTCACCACCCTCGGGGCTAGAGCAGTTCTTC. Outside the CDR3, residues come from the reference TRBV18 and TRBJ2-1 proteins, so the full variable domain is: NAGVMQNPRHLVRRRGQEARLRCSPMKGHSHVYWYRQLPEEGLKFMVYLQKENIIDESGMPKERFSAEFPKEGPSILRIQQVVRGDSAAYFCASSPPSGLEQFFGPGTRLTVL.